Below, one T cell receptor (beta chain) is given with its context. Its antigen is not known. Libraries were prepared by immunoSEQ multiplex PCR; TCRdb keeps only in-frame clonotypes and omits some of them. The sample contains some 150,000 clones, 75% to 95% of which appear only once. This record belongs to a study of T cell responses to AZD1222 COVID-19 vaccine. Study results and limitations: The donor cohort was predominantly white British with a female majority, and clonal diversity may have been underestimated. Baseline serology detected seropositivity in only 5 or 6 AZD1222 recipients. In the spike-specific TCR repertoire, nearly half reportedly target unmutated variant regions.

This sample comprised peripheral blood, obtained on day 0 of MenACWY control vaccination. The receptor was derived from an adult in good health.

CDR3 sequence (DNA): TGTGCCAGCAGCCAAGATAACGTGAATGAGCAGTTCTTC. Translated, it gives CASSQDNVNEQFF. V usage is TRBV4-2 and J usage is TRBJ2-1; no clear D. The germline V gene encodes CDR1 LGHNA and CDR2 YNFKEQ. Trimming pared 0 bases from V and 7 bases from J, leaving 7 bases between. This CDR3 is built from 13 residues.